This TCR beta chain derives from a study of cytomegalovirus exposure and HLA in healthy donors. Study outcomes and limitations: The classifier reportedly diagnosed cytomegalovirus status with high specificity and sensitivity. According to a subsequent analysis, TCR clusters from the first cohort were inclined to appear together in the 100 to 150 validation repertoires. The authors enumerated under 200 TCR beta chains as linked to cytomegalovirus.

Separate from the approximately 700-subject first cohort was the approximately 120-subject validation cohort, to which the donors belonged. Per germline, CDR1 MDHEN and CDR2 SYDVKM. V was trimmed by 2 bases and J by 5 bases, leaving 6 bases between them. The CDR3 totals 13 residues. The data were produced by immunoSEQ multiplex PCR, yet TCRdb's version contains in-frame clones alone and is incomplete. Altogether 150,000 to 200,000 clones are present, about four fifths being singletons, with the ten largest covering roughly 6.5%. A word on this clone: Its antigen is not known.

This TCR came from a man younger than 30 in good health and CMV-seropositive. The chain employs TRBV28 and TRBJ2-2; D possibly corresponds to TRBD2 (5 bases). The material sequenced was PBMCs. The CDR3 region is CASSLRETGELFF. As DNA, the CDR3 is TGTGCCAGCAGTTTACGGGAAACCGGGGAGCTGTTTTTT.